This T cell receptor (beta chain) came from a study of blood T cells in healthy people across ages (dated by TCRdb to about 2015). About the study as a whole: In model experiments, template switching captured roughly one uniquely barcoded TCR beta cDNA molecule for every two T cells. The study measured age-related changes in TCR beta repertoire diversity using deep sequencing normalized with unique cDNA molecular identifiers. The donors were split into four age groups: young (average 16 years), middle-aged (roughly 40), aged (more than 55) and long-lived (more than 80). Donors of different ages were randomly distributed across sequencing lanes to avoid experimental bias. Using the same blood draw, the study looked at two additional independent replicas of 1 million unique cDNA reads for two donors, one aged 18 to 30 and the other aged 80 or older.

Receptor libraries were prepared by 5' RACE. These reads were obtained on an Illumina HiSeq 2500. A second PCR of 7 to 11 cycles was performed with a sample-barcoded 5' primer and a J-beta primer mix. A unique molecular identifier was introduced onto each TCR beta cDNA molecule by a template-switch 5' adaptor carrying 12 random nucleotides. At least 2.5 million CDR3-containing paired-end reads were obtained from each sample. All of the RNA was converted into first-strand cDNA using the Mint cDNA synthesis kit, with a TRBC-specific oligonucleotide serving as the primer. All cDNA was treated with uracil-DNA glycosylase and then went through a first 18-cycle PCR with the universal primers M1SS and BC2_uni_R. Regarding the original processing steps: Each sample was normalized by randomly selecting 1 million high-quality reads, each carrying a distinct molecular identifier. Reads with shared molecular identifiers were discarded instead of being binned into consensus sequences. MiTCR, set to a Q25 quality threshold and the strictest error-elimination algorithm, was used for CDR3 identification, clonotype clustering and error correction. A nonparametric unseen species model with Euler transformation was used to estimate a lower bound on total TCR beta diversity. TCRdb ran its own pipeline on the public reads, namely fastp trimming at Q25 and MiXCR clone calling, and kept in-frame beta chains. When rows share a CDR3 protein, they turn into one entry using the most common DNA and genes. It is TCRdb's table, rather than the study itself, that gives the V and J calls and clone size. The sample contains about 570,000 distinct CDR3 sequences, roughly 29% of them found a single time. The top ten clones comprise under 20% of the sample.

Donors were about 36 systemically healthy Caucasian individuals from Russia aged about 6 to 100 years. Each donor gave about 11 milliliters of peripheral blood, drawn into EDTA-treated Vacutainer tubes. Ficoll-Paque density-gradient centrifugation was used to isolate PBMCs, with at least 7 million obtained per sample. Total RNA was extracted from PBMCs with Trizol reagent, with at least 5.5 micrograms obtained per sample. For every donor, an aliquot of PBMCs went through flow cytometry to measure the percentages of naive CD45RAhigh/CD27high T cells. General conclusions and limits of the study: Estimates of total diversity from one million sequenced T cells were regarded as lower bounds and underestimates. Observed TCR beta diversity correlated strongly with the percentage of naive T cells measured by flow cytometry. Compared with the aged group, the long-lived group had more naive CD4+ T cells, fewer expanded clones and increased TCR diversity, suggesting age selection. Donor CMV infection status was unknown, potentially confounding age-related changes in expanded clonotypes. As age increased, observed TCR beta diversity per million T cells dropped in a roughly linear way, and a significant reduction was already evident by age 40. Conclusive comparison of naive and antigen-experienced compartments was prevented by the profiling of bulk unsorted PBMCs.

In regard to this clonotype: Its antigen specificity is not known. The record has no base qualities; no much larger clone is one base away.

V loses 2 bases, J loses 4 bases, and the germline ends lie 11 bases apart. The CDR3 holds 13 amino acids from the cysteine to the phenylalanine. Only the CDR3 region is kept as DNA, spanning 39 bases read in frame from base 1. Looking up the germline V gene (reference sequence) yields CDR1 DFQATT and CDR2 SNEGSKA. The chain couples TRBV20-1 to TRBJ2-5, with no confidently assigned D gene. Input material: blood. This TCR came from a woman between 65 and 79 years old in good health. In nucleotide form, the sequence is TGCAGTGCTAGAAGCTACAGCCGAGAGACCCAGTACTTC. Its protein reads: CSARSYSRETQYF.